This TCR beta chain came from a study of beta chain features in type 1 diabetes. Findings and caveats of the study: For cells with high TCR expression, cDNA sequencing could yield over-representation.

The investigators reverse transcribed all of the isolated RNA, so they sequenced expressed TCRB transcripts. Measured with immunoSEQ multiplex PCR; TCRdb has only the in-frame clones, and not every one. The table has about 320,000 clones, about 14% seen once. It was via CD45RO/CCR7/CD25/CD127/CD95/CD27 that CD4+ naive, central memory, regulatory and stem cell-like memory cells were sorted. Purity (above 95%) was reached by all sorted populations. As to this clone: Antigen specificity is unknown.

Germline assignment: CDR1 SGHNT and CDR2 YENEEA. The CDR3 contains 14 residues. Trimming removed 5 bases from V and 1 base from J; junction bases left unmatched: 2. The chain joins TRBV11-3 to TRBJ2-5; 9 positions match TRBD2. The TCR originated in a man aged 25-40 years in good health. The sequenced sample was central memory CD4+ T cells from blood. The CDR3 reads CASSHSGGQETQYF. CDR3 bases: TGTGCCAGCAGCCATAGCGGGGGCCAAGAGACCCAGTACTTC.